This T cell receptor (beta chain) was sequenced for a study of Ad26.COV2.S vaccination and SARS-CoV-2 variants. Generated by immunoSEQ multiplex PCR, the TCRdb table keeps only in-frame clones and is missing some. The sample consists of some 290,000 clones, around 84% of them appearing once. Germline CDR1 is SGHTA and CDR2 is FQGNSA. V was shortened by 1 base and J by 3 bases, with 7 bases between the two germline ends. CDR3 size: 14 residues. Treatment indicated: some 20 received Ad26.COV2.S at low or high dose, single or two shots; about 5 received placebo; per-sample allocation not given. Repertoires come from day 63 after the first vaccine or placebo injection.

The chain couples TRBV7-2 to TRBJ2-1, with unresolved D. This clonotype originated in a person aged 18 to 65 who received the Ad26.COV2.S COVID-19 vaccine or a placebo. The sequenced sample was peripheral blood, obtained in a trial of Ad26.COV2.S vaccine versus placebo. The CDR3, as DNA: TGTACCAGCAGCTTAGACCCAAGCTACAATGAGCAGTTCTTC. It translates to CTSSLDPSYNEQFF.